These 12 T cell receptor beta chains were sequenced from one sample in a study of T cell responses to AZD1222 COVID-19 vaccine listed by TCRdb under 2021. Receptor libraries were prepared by the immunoSEQ multiplex PCR assay. Held by TCRdb, this immuneACCESS table contains in-frame sequences only and omits some clones. Under half of the omission traces to an unresolved V gene where checked; the cause of the rest is unknown. This sample holds about 150,000 clones; approximately 88% were observed only once. Less than 15% of the sample goes to the ten largest clones. Explained via the paper, the time point label denotes: baseline before first vaccination. The specimen comprised peripheral blood, sampled on day 0 of AZD1222 vaccination. The receptor source for this set is an adult in good health.

The V gene is TRBV5-1, the J gene TRBJ1-2; the D gene is possibly TRBD1 (5 bases). Trimming removed 0 bases at V and 4 bases at J, with 13 bases between. Germline CDR1 and CDR2: SGHRS and YFSETQ. This CDR3 has 15 residues. CDR3 region: CASSLGAGKGYGYTF. For the CDR3, the DNA is TGCGCCAGCAGCTTGGGGGCAGGGAAGGGCTATGGCTACACCTTC.

The rearrangement uses TRBV30 and TRBJ1-3, with TRBD1 as a possible D gene (6 bases). The CDR3 runs 12 residues. Trimming took 7 bases from V and 3 from J, leaving 10 bases between them. CDR1 is GTSNPN, CDR2 SVGIG, per germline (reference sequence). DNA of the CDR3: TGTGCCTCCAACAGGGTTGGAAACACCATATATTTT. It yields the protein CASNRVGNTIYF.

The chain links TRBV7-2 to TRBJ2-5; 12 bases line up with TRBD2. This CDR3 region has 18 residues. Germline V lookup: CDR1 SGHTA, CDR2 FQGNSA. V was clipped by 2 bases and J by 2 bases; unmatched bases: 9. The DNA of the CDR3 is TGTGCCAGCAGCTTATTACTAGCGGGGGGCCTTTTTCAAGAGACCCAGTACTTC. Translating it yields CASSLLLAGGLFQETQYF.

The V gene is TRBV4-2, the J gene TRBJ2-5; the D gene is possibly TRBD1 (6 bases). Germline V gene lookup returns CDR1 LGHNA and CDR2 YNFKEQ. The CDR3 length is 15 residues. Trimming took 1 base from V and 3 from J, leaving 12 bases between them. CDR3 nucleotide sequence: TGTGCCAGCAGCCAAGGGGGGCGGGTGAAAGAGACCCAGTACTTC. This gives the protein CASSQGGRVKETQYF.

This clone has only one observation. The chain links TRBV18 to TRBJ1-2; 7 bases map to TRBD1. This CDR3 comprises 13 residues. Losses at the gene ends were 3 bases for V and 8 bases for J; bases not matched to a gene: 6. Germline V CDR1 and CDR2: KGHSH, LQKENI. CDR3 nucleotide sequence: TGTGCCAGCTCACCTTCCGGGACAGAGGGCTACACCTTC. This translates into CASSPSGTEGYTF.

This clone was picked up a small number of times. V and J are TRBV5-1 and TRBJ2-7, with D hard to call. CDR3 size: 11 residues. Germline V gene data show CDR1 as SGHRS and CDR2 as YFSETQ. With 2 bases removed from V and 4 bases from J, the gap between germline ends came to 4 bases. The CDR3 DNA is TGCGCCAGCAGCTTTGCTTACGAGCAGTACTTC. Protein: CASSFAYEQYF.

This chain links TRBV27 with TRBJ2-5; 11 bases are a match to TRBD1. Germline-derived CDR1 and CDR2 are MNHEY and SMNVEV (reference sequence). There are 14 residues in the CDR3. V was clipped by 5 bases and J by 5 bases; unmatched bases: 4. The CDR3 DNA reads as TGTGCCAGCAGTGGACAGGGGGCTGGGGAGACCCAGTACTTC. Translating it yields CASSGQGAGETQYF.

The chain employs TRBV5-4 and TRBJ2-1; D remains unclear. The germline V gene has CDR1 SGHNT and CDR2 YYREEE (reference sequence). The V and J ends lost 6 bases and 4 bases respectively, with 5 bases between them. This CDR3 region has 11 residues. This CDR3 is CASKAYNEQFF. The CDR3 region has the DNA TGTGCCAGCAAAGCTTACAATGAGCAGTTCTTC.

The chain has TRBV7-2 and TRBJ2-1; 8 positions agree with TRBD1. The J segment lost 4 bases and the V segment lost 5 bases, leaving 4 bases of the junction unmatched. The CDR3 has 14 amino acids. Germline CDR1 and CDR2: SGHTA and FQGNSA. The CDR3 loop is CASSRTGTYNEQFF. Written as DNA, the CDR3 is TGTGCCAGCAGCAGGACAGGGACATACAATGAGCAGTTCTTC.

V usage is TRBV11-2 and J usage is TRBJ2-3; D possibly corresponds to TRBD2 (6 bases). Germline CDR1 reads SGHAT; CDR2 reads FQNNGV. The V and J ends lost 5 bases and 2 bases respectively, with 14 bases between them. CDR3 length: 15 residues. CDR3 coding DNA: TGTGCCAGCAGCCGCTCGGCGGGGAACACAGATACGCAGTATTTT. It specifies CASSRSAGNTDTQYF.

The genes are TRBV14 and TRBJ2-1; TRBD2 matches at 7 bases. The CDR3 is made up of 17 amino acids. V trimming: 5 bases; J trimming: 4 bases; junction bases outside the gene matches: 14. Germline CDR1 reads SGHDN; CDR2 reads FVKESK. CDR3 sequence reads: CASSTSDLQRGYNEQFF. In DNA, the CDR3 is TGTGCCAGCAGCACTTCGGATCTACAGCGGGGTTACAATGAGCAGTTCTTC.

The chain recombines TRBV3-1 (or the pseudogene TRBV3-2) with TRBJ2-2; unclear D gene. The germline gives CDR1 LGHDT, CDR2 YNNKEL (reference sequence). The V end was cut by 6 bases, the J end by 6 bases, with 8 bases between. This CDR3 has 12 amino acids. The CDR3 loop is CASSQSSGELFF. CDR3 nucleotides: TGTGCCAGCAGTCAGTCATCCGGGGAGCTGTTTTTT.